These T cell receptor beta chains were read from a single sample in a study of cytomegalovirus exposure and HLA in healthy donors. TCRdb's copy holds only in-frame clones and misses some; the assay was immunoSEQ multiplex PCR. The sample carries around 200,000 clones, roughly 80% recorded once. Sequenced: PBMCs. The source of these receptors is a woman under 30 in good health and CMV-seropositive. CDR3s include the opening cysteine and the closing phenylalanine or tryptophan. Each record gives: CDR3 protein, CDR3 DNA, clone size, CDR3 length, V gene, D gene, J gene. A D gene is named only where the DNA matches it firmly. Some rows mark clone size as missing; the rest say once, few, many or name a class of expanded clone.

CDR3 protein: CASRGLAGETDTQYF
CDR3 DNA: TGTGCCAGCAGGGGCTTAGCGGGGGAGACAGATACGCAGTATTTT
clone size: -
CDR3 length: 15
V gene: TRBV2
D gene: TRBD2
J gene: TRBJ2-3

CDR3 protein: CASSFETGRVTEAFF
CDR3 DNA: TGTGCCAGCAGCTTCGAAACAGGGAGAGTCACTGAAGCTTTCTTT
clone size: -
CDR3 length: 15
V gene: TRBV11-2
D gene: -
J gene: TRBJ1-1

CDR3 protein: CASSFGGGKNEQFF
CDR3 DNA: TGTGCCAGCAGTTTTGGCGGGGGAAAGAATGAGCAGTTCTTC
clone size: -
CDR3 length: 14
V gene: TRBV6-1
D gene: TRBD2
J gene: TRBJ2-1

CDR3 protein: CASCRGVNTEAFF
CDR3 DNA: TGTGCCAGCTGCCGTGGAGTGAACACTGAAGCTTTCTTT
clone size: once
CDR3 length: 13
V gene: TRBV6-1
D gene: -
J gene: TRBJ1-1

CDR3 protein: CASSFQGLPLDEQFF
CDR3 DNA: TGTGCCAGCAGTTTCCAGGGATTACCATTGGATGAGCAGTTCTTC
clone size: -
CDR3 length: 15
V gene: TRBV11-2
D gene: -
J gene: TRBJ2-1

CDR3 protein: CASSVGGLADTQYF
CDR3 DNA: TGCGCCAGCAGCGTCGGCGGACTCGCAGATACGCAGTATTTT
clone size: -
CDR3 length: 14
V gene: TRBV4-3
D gene: -
J gene: TRBJ2-3

CDR3 protein: CASSPQTGISPLHF
CDR3 DNA: TGTGCCAGCAGTCCGCAGACAGGGATCTCACCCCTCCACTTT
clone size: -
CDR3 length: 14
V gene: TRBV27
D gene: TRBD1
J gene: TRBJ1-6

CDR3 protein: CASSQGRFGGELFF
CDR3 DNA: TGCGCCAGCAGCCAAGGTCGGTTTGGCGGGGAGCTGTTTTTT
clone size: -
CDR3 length: 14
V gene: TRBV4-3
D gene: -
J gene: TRBJ2-2

CDR3 protein: CASSPGGVERQETQYF
CDR3 DNA: TGTGCCAGCAGCCCCGGTGGCGTCGAGCGGCAAGAGACCCAGTACTTC
clone size: -
CDR3 length: 16
V gene: TRBV11-3
D gene: -
J gene: TRBJ2-5

CDR3 protein: CAISEYQSGEQYF
CDR3 DNA: TGTGCCATCAGTGAGTATCAGAGCGGCGAGCAGTACTTC
clone size: few
CDR3 length: 13
V gene: TRBV10-3
D gene: -
J gene: TRBJ2-7

CDR3 protein: CAIQGNEQFF
CDR3 DNA: TGTGCCATTCAGGGCAATGAGCAGTTCTTC
clone size: -
CDR3 length: 10
V gene: TRBV15
D gene: -
J gene: TRBJ2-1

CDR3 protein: CASSYLTAGTTEAFF
CDR3 DNA: TGTGCCAGCAGTTACCTGACAGCCGGAACAACTGAAGCTTTCTTT
clone size: -
CDR3 length: 15
V gene: TRBV6-5
D gene: -
J gene: TRBJ1-1

CDR3 protein: CASSSTFPGQVYQETQYF
CDR3 DNA: TGCGCCAGCAGCTCCACCTTTCCGGGACAGGTGTACCAAGAGACCCAGTACTTC
clone size: -
CDR3 length: 18
V gene: TRBV5-1
D gene: TRBD1
J gene: TRBJ2-5

CDR3 protein: CASSPGQVAYEQYF
CDR3 DNA: TGTGCCAGCAGCCCTGGACAGGTTGCCTACGAGCAGTACTTC
clone size: -
CDR3 length: 14
V gene: TRBV5-6
D gene: TRBD1
J gene: TRBJ2-7

CDR3 protein: CASSGQGDQPQHF
CDR3 DNA: TGTGCCAGCAGCGGACAGGGAGATCAGCCCCAGCATTTT
clone size: -
CDR3 length: 13
V gene: TRBV9
D gene: TRBD1
J gene: TRBJ1-5

CDR3 protein: CASSEGGGDRQYF
CDR3 DNA: TGTGCCAGCAGTGAAGGGGGCGGGGACAGGCAGTACTTC
clone size: -
CDR3 length: 13
V gene: TRBV6-1
D gene: -
J gene: TRBJ2-7

CDR3 protein: CASSFDALTGNTEAFF
CDR3 DNA: TGTGCCAGCAGCTTTGACGCCCTGACAGGGAACACTGAAGCTTTCTTT
clone size: -
CDR3 length: 16
V gene: TRBV7-2
D gene: -
J gene: TRBJ1-1

CDR3 protein: CTSSQGTSGVTDTQYF
CDR3 DNA: TGCACCAGCAGCCAAGGTACTAGCGGGGTCACAGATACGCAGTATTTT
clone size: -
CDR3 length: 16
V gene: TRBV1
D gene: -
J gene: TRBJ2-3

CDR3 protein: CATPREGIPGYTF
CDR3 DNA: TGTGCCACCCCCAGGGAGGGCATCCCCGGATACACCTTC
clone size: few
CDR3 length: 13
V gene: TRBV10-3
D gene: -
J gene: TRBJ1-2

CDR3 protein: CASSPRFAVGYTF
CDR3 DNA: TGTGCCAGCAGCCCCCGGTTTGCCGTCGGCTACACCTTC
clone size: -
CDR3 length: 13
V gene: TRBV11-2
D gene: -
J gene: TRBJ1-2

CDR3 protein: CASRTGLNSYNEQFF
CDR3 DNA: TGTGCCAGCAGAACCGGACTGAATTCCTACAATGAGCAGTTCTTC
clone size: -
CDR3 length: 15
V gene: TRBV27
D gene: -
J gene: TRBJ2-1

CDR3 protein: CASSMGRGFWSYNEQFF
CDR3 DNA: TGTGCCAGCAGCATGGGCAGGGGCTTTTGGTCCTACAATGAGCAGTTCTTC
clone size: -
CDR3 length: 17
V gene: TRBV21-1
D gene: -
J gene: TRBJ2-1

CDR3 protein: CASSFGGTDTQYF
CDR3 DNA: TGTGCCAGCAGCTTCGGGGGCACAGATACGCAGTATTTT
clone size: -
CDR3 length: 13
V gene: TRBV7-8
D gene: -
J gene: TRBJ2-3

CDR3 protein: CASSPGTSGTQYF
CDR3 DNA: TGTGCCAGCAGCCCCGGGACTAGCGGTACGCAGTATTTT
clone size: -
CDR3 length: 13
V gene: TRBV7-3
D gene: TRBD2
J gene: TRBJ2-3

CDR3 protein: CASSVQGAIGGYTF
CDR3 DNA: TGCGCCAGCAGCGTACAGGGGGCCATAGGTGGCTACACCTTC
clone size: -
CDR3 length: 14
V gene: TRBV5-1
D gene: TRBD1
J gene: TRBJ1-2

CDR3 protein: CASSYGTSGYEQYF
CDR3 DNA: TGTGCCAGCAGCTACGGGACTAGCGGCTACGAGCAGTACTTC
clone size: -
CDR3 length: 14
V gene: TRBV13
D gene: TRBD2
J gene: TRBJ2-7

CDR3 protein: CASSQRRSSYNSPLHF
CDR3 DNA: TGTGCCAGCAGCCAGCGAAGGAGCTCCTATAATTCACCCCTCCACTTT
clone size: -
CDR3 length: 16
V gene: TRBV14
D gene: -
J gene: TRBJ1-6

CDR3 protein: CASYYPRAQGAPGELFF
CDR3 DNA: TGTGCCAGCTATTATCCGCGTGCACAGGGGGCACCCGGGGAGCTGTTTTTT
clone size: -
CDR3 length: 17
V gene: TRBV9
D gene: TRBD1
J gene: TRBJ2-2

CDR3 protein: CASSGGTGGRSDTQYF
CDR3 DNA: TGTGCCAGCAGCGGGGGAACAGGGGGCAGGTCAGATACGCAGTATTTT
clone size: few
CDR3 length: 16
V gene: TRBV9
D gene: TRBD1
J gene: TRBJ2-3

CDR3 protein: CASSSGQDNSPLHF
CDR3 DNA: TGCGCCAGCAGCTCGGGACAGGATAATTCACCCCTCCACTTT
clone size: -
CDR3 length: 14
V gene: TRBV5-1
D gene: TRBD1
J gene: TRBJ1-6

CDR3 protein: CASRTGTNSPLHF
CDR3 DNA: TGTGCCAGCAGGACAGGGACTAATTCACCCCTCCACTTT
clone size: -
CDR3 length: 13
V gene: TRBV28
D gene: TRBD1
J gene: TRBJ1-6

CDR3 protein: CASSYHSNYGYTF
CDR3 DNA: TGTGCCAGCAGTTACCACAGTAACTATGGCTACACCTTC
clone size: few
CDR3 length: 13
V gene: TRBV6-5
D gene: -
J gene: TRBJ1-2

CDR3 protein: CASSLDPGNTEAFF
CDR3 DNA: TGTGCCAGCAGCTTAGATCCAGGGAACACTGAAGCTTTCTTT
clone size: few
CDR3 length: 14
V gene: TRBV7-9
D gene: -
J gene: TRBJ1-1

CDR3 protein: CASSALASLETQYF
CDR3 DNA: TGTGCCAGCAGCGCGCTAGCATCTTTGGAGACCCAGTACTTC
clone size: -
CDR3 length: 14
V gene: TRBV5-6
D gene: -
J gene: TRBJ2-5

CDR3 protein: CASSLSTGQRAFF
CDR3 DNA: TGTGCCAGCAGTTTATCGACAGGGCAGAGAGCTTTCTTT
clone size: -
CDR3 length: 13
V gene: TRBV27
D gene: TRBD1
J gene: TRBJ1-1

CDR3 protein: CASTGQGTNEKLFF
CDR3 DNA: TGTGCCAGCACAGGGCAAGGAACTAATGAAAAACTGTTTTTT
clone size: -
CDR3 length: 14
V gene: TRBV2
D gene: -
J gene: TRBJ1-4

CDR3 protein: CASSLAPRRGTSYEQYF
CDR3 DNA: TGTGCCAGCAGCTTAGCCCCGCGGCGGGGGACCTCCTACGAGCAGTACTTC
clone size: -
CDR3 length: 17
V gene: TRBV7-6
D gene: TRBD2
J gene: TRBJ2-7

CDR3 protein: CASSLSGLPTGELFF
CDR3 DNA: TGTGCCAGCAGCTTATCAGGACTTCCGACCGGGGAGCTGTTTTTT
clone size: -
CDR3 length: 15
V gene: TRBV5-6
D gene: -
J gene: TRBJ2-2

CDR3 protein: CASSERYRDYGYTF
CDR3 DNA: TGTGCCAGCAGTGAAAGGTACAGGGACTATGGCTACACCTTC
clone size: few
CDR3 length: 14
V gene: TRBV25-1
D gene: -
J gene: TRBJ1-2

CDR3 protein: CASKRQGWRTEAFF
CDR3 DNA: TGTGCCAGCAAACGACAGGGTTGGCGCACTGAAGCTTTCTTT
clone size: -
CDR3 length: 14
V gene: TRBV2
D gene: TRBD1
J gene: TRBJ1-1

CDR3 protein: CAYSSYEQYF
CDR3 DNA: TGTGCCTATAGCTCCTACGAGCAGTACTTC
clone size: -
CDR3 length: 10
V gene: TRBV9
D gene: -
J gene: TRBJ2-7

CDR3 protein: CASSFGTSGGDEQFF
CDR3 DNA: TGTGCCAGCAGCTTCGGGACCTCCGGAGGGGATGAGCAGTTCTTC
clone size: -
CDR3 length: 15
V gene: TRBV11-3
D gene: -
J gene: TRBJ2-1

CDR3 protein: CASSESGGTGELFF
CDR3 DNA: TGTGCCAGCAGTGAATCAGGGGGCACCGGGGAGCTGTTTTTT
clone size: -
CDR3 length: 14
V gene: TRBV2
D gene: TRBD1
J gene: TRBJ2-2

CDR3 protein: CASSPGDRDTGELFF
CDR3 DNA: TGTGCCAGCAGCCCCGGGGACAGGGACACCGGGGAGCTGTTTTTT
clone size: -
CDR3 length: 15
V gene: TRBV5-4
D gene: TRBD1
J gene: TRBJ2-2

CDR3 protein: CASSSQGSDTQYF
CDR3 DNA: TGTGCCAGCAGTTCCCAGGGATCGGATACGCAGTATTTT
clone size: -
CDR3 length: 13
V gene: TRBV6-5
D gene: -
J gene: TRBJ2-3